These 29 T cell receptor beta chains were sequenced from one sample in a study of cytomegalovirus exposure and HLA in healthy donors. Primers: 60 Vbeta forward and 13 Jbeta reverse. Libraries were prepared by immunoSEQ multiplex PCR; TCRdb keeps only in-frame clonotypes and omits some of them. The data show 150,000 or so clones, about 74% seen once. The sample consisted of PBMCs. These receptors were taken from a man aged 18 to 29 in good health and CMV-seropositive.

Note on this clone: The sample has other DNA sequences that encode this CDR3 too. V gene TRBV6-5 combines with J gene TRBJ1-5, with D hard to call. This CDR3 is 15 amino acids long. Germline-derived CDR1 and CDR2 are MNHEY and SVGAGI. Trimming stripped 6 bases from V and 0 bases from J, with 12 bases between. The CDR3 region has the DNA TGTGCCAGCAGAGCGAGGGAGTATAGCAATCAGCCCCAGCATTTT. This translates into CASRAREYSNQPQHF.

The CDR3 sequence is CASRRGSYEQYF. Written as DNA, the CDR3 is TGTGCCAGCAGGCGGGGATCCTACGAGCAGTACTTC. The gene calls are TRBV6-5 and TRBJ2-7, with D possibly TRBD2 on 6 matching bases. Germline V CDR1 and CDR2: MNHEY, SVGAGI. Trimming cost V 6 bases and J 1 base, with 7 bases left between them. The CDR3 covers 12 residues.

This clone has just a few counts. This chain uses TRBV6-6 with TRBJ1-3; 7 bases are shared with TRBD1. V dropped 7 bases and J dropped 0; count of bases not matched to a gene: 6. This CDR3 is built from 15 residues. Germline CDR1 is MNHNY and CDR2 is SVGAGI (reference sequence). DNA of the CDR3: TGTGCCAGCATAGGGGGCCACGACTCTGGAAACACCATATATTTT. Amino acids: CASIGGHDSGNTIYF.

V gene TRBV20-1 combines with J gene TRBJ2-1, with D uncertain. Trimming shortened V by 3 bases and J by 8 bases, and 5 bases separated the two germline ends. CDR3 length equals 10 residues. Germline V gene sequence: CDR1 DFQATT, CDR2 SNEGSKA (reference sequence). CDR3 in amino acids: CSARRDEQFF. CDR3 sequence (DNA): TGCAGTGCTAGGCGCGATGAGCAGTTCTTC.

A few counts support this clone. In DNA, the CDR3 is TGTGCCAGCAGTGAAACAGGGAGAGGGAATGAAAAACTGTTTTTT. It yields the protein CASSETGRGNEKLFF. V gene TRBV2 combines with J gene TRBJ1-4; a possible D gene is TRBD1 (6 bases). Germline V gene sequence: CDR1 SNHLY, CDR2 FYNNEI. Trimming took 2 bases from V and 5 from J, leaving 12 bases between them. This CDR3 region has 15 residues.

The J gene is TRBJ2-7, the V gene TRBV27; TRBD1 matches 7 bases. The germline V gene encodes CDR1 MNHEY and CDR2 SMNVEV (reference sequence). There are 13 residues in the CDR3. Trimming at V came to 6 bases and at J to 4 bases, leaving 6 bases not matched to a gene. The CDR3 DNA reads TGTGCCAGCAGGGAGACAGGGCTATACGAGCAGTACTTC. Translating it yields CASRETGLYEQYF.

This sequence joins TRBV2 and TRBJ1-4; TRBD1 aligns across 8 bases. The J segment lost 8 bases and the V segment lost 7 bases, leaving 6 bases of the junction unmatched. CDR3 length: 13 residues. Germline values: CDR1 SNHLY, CDR2 FYNNEI. DNA of the CDR3: TGTGCCAGCACCCTGACAGGGGCAGAAAAACTGTTTTTT. Its protein is CASTLTGAEKLFF.

The chain carries TRBV4-1 and TRBJ1-4; 7 bases map to TRBD1. This CDR3 comprises 15 residues. Looked up from germline, CDR1 is MGHRA and CDR2 is YSYEKL. V lost 3 bases, J lost 5 bases, and 6 bases stayed unmatched. The CDR3 DNA sequence: TGCGCCAGCAGCCAGAGTCCGGGACAGAATGAAAAACTGTTTTTT. Translating it yields CASSQSPGQNEKLFF.

This clone was recorded once. The CDR3 DNA is TGTGCCAGCTCACCGGACAGATATTACTACGAGCAGTACTTC. This translates into CASSPDRYYYEQYF. The chain has TRBV18 and TRBJ2-7; tentatively, D is TRBD1 (6 bases). Deletions cut 3 bases from V and 3 bases from J, with 12 bases between. This CDR3 is built from 14 residues. CDR1 is KGHSH, CDR2 LQKENI, per germline.

V usage is TRBV14 and J usage is TRBJ2-2; 8 nucleotides align to TRBD1. V shed 3 bases and J 5 bases; nucleotides not matched to a gene: 8. The length of the CDR3 is 16 residues. Germline assignment: CDR1 SGHDN and CDR2 FVKESK. CDR3 protein: CASSQRTGSFTGELFF. The CDR3 region has the DNA TGTGCCAGCAGCCAGCGGACAGGGTCATTTACCGGGGAGCTGTTTTTT.

This chain joins TRBV6-1 and TRBJ2-5; 7 bases fit TRBD1. The CDR3 runs 14 residues. V lost 4 bases, J lost 5 bases, and 7 bases stayed unmatched. CDR1 and CDR2 from the germline V gene are MNHNS and SASEGT. CDR3 DNA sequence: TGTGCCAGCAGTGCCCCGACAGGGACGGAGACCCAGTACTTC. This translates into CASSAPTGTETQYF.

The rearrangement uses TRBV6-5 and TRBJ1-2; D may be TRBD1 (6 bases). The germline gives CDR1 MNHEY, CDR2 SVGAGI. The CDR3 runs to 12 residues. Trimming took 10 bases from V and 1 from J, leaving 10 bases between them. This CDR3 reads CATRQVNYGYTF. CDR3 sequence (DNA): TGTGCCACCAGACAGGTTAACTATGGCTACACCTTC.

This chain uses TRBV7-9 with TRBJ2-3; D remains ambiguous. The CDR3 spans 13 residues. With 4 bases removed from V and 3 bases from J, the gap between germline ends came to 8 bases. Germline V gene data show CDR1 as SEHNR and CDR2 as FQNEAQ (reference sequence). CDR3 sequence reads: CASSSTGTDTQYF. The CDR3 DNA reads TGTGCCAGCAGCTCAACCGGGACAGATACGCAGTATTTT. The full variable domain, completed using reference TRBV7-9 and TRBJ2-3, is DTGVSQNPRHKITKRGQNVTFRCDPISEHNRLYWYRQTLGQGPEFLTYFQNEAQLEKSRLLSDRFSAERPKGSFSTLEIQRTEQGDSAMYLCASSSTGTDTQYFGPGTRLTVL.

The rearrangement links TRBV2 to TRBJ2-5, with D possibly matching TRBD1 (7 bases). Germline V gene sequence: CDR1 SNHLY, CDR2 FYNNEI. V lost 4 bases, J lost 5 bases, and 17 bases lay in between. CDR3 size: 15 residues. The CDR3 DNA reads TGTGCCAGCAGTGTCCGGAGGGGGCGCATGGAGACCCAGTACTTC. It translates to CASSVRRGRMETQYF.

Points on this clone: At one end, the junction sequence differs from germline, possibly due to a read error. The chain has TRBV5-1 and TRBJ2-5; D may be TRBD2 (5 bases). The CDR3 contains 14 residues. Germline V gene sequence: CDR1 SGHRS, CDR2 YFSETQ. The CDR3 bases are TGCGCCAGCTGCTTGAGTGGCGGGCAAGAGACCCAGTACTTC. Protein: CASCLSGGQETQYF.

The V gene is TRBV7-9, the J gene TRBJ2-5; no clear D. Trimming left V 6 bases short and J 3 bases short, with 5 bases between. This CDR3 spans 11 amino acids. The germline V gene has CDR1 SEHNR and CDR2 FQNEAQ (reference sequence). In DNA, the CDR3 is TGTGCCAGCAGTTATGAAGAGACCCAGTACTTC. Translated: CASSYEETQYF.

The J gene is TRBJ1-4, the V gene TRBV21-1. TRBV21-1 is assigned pseudogene status. This CDR3 contains 14 residues. In DNA form, the CDR3 reads TGTGCCAGCAGCCTCCAAGCCCCTAATGAAAAACTGTTTTTT. Translation gives CASSLQAPNEKLFF.

The chain has TRBV6-5 and TRBJ1-2, with a possible D match to TRBD1 (5 bases). The germline CDR1 and CDR2 sequences are MNHEY and SVGAGI. Trimming took 7 bases from V and 4 from J, leaving 16 bases between them. CDR3 length equals 14 residues. CDR3: CASTQGLLLYGYTF. CDR3 DNA sequence: TGTGCCAGCACGCAGGGCCTTCTACTCTATGGCTACACCTTC.

The chain is built from TRBV5-6 and TRBJ1-5; unclear D gene. Germline CDR1 reads SGHDT; CDR2 reads YYEEEE. The CDR3 runs 15 residues. The V gene lost 4 bases and the J gene lost 0 bases, with 11 bases spanning the gap. The CDR3 DNA is TGTGCCAGCAGCCACCTCGCAGATAGCAATCAGCCCCAGCATTTT. Amino acid sequence: CASSHLADSNQPQHF.

The rearrangement uses TRBV7-9 and TRBJ2-1; 8 bases are shared with TRBD1. The V and J ends lost 7 bases and 6 bases, in that order; junction bases with no gene match: 11. The CDR3 has 15 residues. Germline CDR1 reads SEHNR; CDR2 reads FQNEAQ (reference sequence). Written as DNA, the CDR3 is TGTGCCAGCACCCAGAACAGGGGGATCGGCAATGAGCAGTTCTTC. Protein sequence: CASTQNRGIGNEQFF.

This chain joins TRBV6-5 and TRBJ1-2; 10 bases fit TRBD1. The CDR3 has 14 residues. CDR1 MNHEY and CDR2 SVGAGI come from the germline V gene. After removal of 8 bases from V and 5 bases from J, the junction contained 8 bases not matched to a gene. CDR3 amino acids: CASRRQGAGYGYTF. CDR3 DNA: TGTGCCAGCCGCCGACAGGGGGCGGGGTATGGCTACACCTTC.

The chain links TRBV28 to TRBJ1-2; possibly TRBD1 for D (5 bases). This CDR3 is built from 16 residues. Germline loops: CDR1 MDHEN, CDR2 SYDVKM. The V end was cut by 7 bases, the J end by 4 bases, with 22 bases between. For the CDR3, the DNA is TGTGCCAGCACCCTGAGCGGGGGACGGGGGGTCTATGGCTACACCTTC. Protein sequence: CASTLSGGRGVYGYTF.

The genes are TRBV4-2 and TRBJ1-4; 7 nucleotides agree with TRBD1. CDR1 LGHNA and CDR2 YNFKEQ come from the germline V gene. This CDR3 contains 17 residues. Trimming at V came to 4 bases and at J to 2 bases, leaving 10 bases not matched to a gene. The chain's CDR3 is CASSPADRDPTNEKLFF. In DNA form, the CDR3 reads TGTGCCAGCAGCCCAGCCGACAGGGATCCGACTAATGAAAAACTGTTTTTT.

This clone came up a few times. The chain employs TRBV5-1 and TRBJ2-7, with 9 positions matching TRBD1. The CDR3 has 13 residues. Per the germline V gene, CDR1 is SGHRS and CDR2 is YFSETQ. The V segment lost 3 bases and the J segment 7 bases; nucleotides outside the gene matches: 5. CDR3 DNA sequence: TGCGCCAGCAGCTACCAGACAGGGGGGGAGCAGTACTTC. Translation: CASSYQTGGEQYF.

This chain links TRBV28 with TRBJ2-7; maybe TRBD2 (5 bases). Germline V CDR1 and CDR2: MDHEN, SYDVKM. Trimming shortened V by 7 bases and J by 0 bases, and 13 bases separated the two germline ends. The CDR3 loop spans 14 amino acids. The CDR3 region has the DNA TGTGCCAGCACGGACTGGGGAAGCTCCTACGAGCAGTACTTC. Encoded protein: CASTDWGSSYEQYF.

About this clone itself: One end of the junction is discordant with germline, which a read error may explain. This specimen includes other DNA sequences encoding the same CDR3. J is TRBJ2-3 and V is TRBV2, with 13 bases identical to TRBD2. There are 15 residues in the CDR3. Per the germline V gene, CDR1 is SNHLY and CDR2 is FYNNEI. CDR3 coding DNA: TGTGCCAGCAGCCGACTAGCGGGGGGCACGGATACGCAGTATTTT. Translation gives CASSRLAGGTDTQYF.

The sample holds a few counts of this clone. The chain links TRBV29-1 to TRBJ2-5, with D uncertain. The J call may not be correct, given that the DNA end is closer to TRBJ2-7. Germline CDR1 and CDR2: SQVTM and ANQGSEA. The CDR3 runs to 15 residues. The CDR3 nucleotides read TGCAGCGTAGAACGACTTGATTTTAGCTCCTACGAGCAGTACTTC. This sequence encodes CSVERLDFSSYEQYF.

This chain connects TRBV28 to TRBJ2-1; 7 bases match TRBD1. V lost 4 bases and J lost 1; bases outside the gene matches: 7. The CDR3 consists of 16 residues. Germline loops: CDR1 MDHEN, CDR2 SYDVKM. CDR3 nucleotide sequence: TGTGCCAGCAGTTCAGACAGGGAAAGATCCTACAATGAGCAGTTCTTC. Its protein is CASSSDRERSYNEQFF.

The genes are TRBV4-2 and TRBJ2-5; 10 bases are a match to TRBD2. Germline assignment: CDR1 LGHNA and CDR2 YNFKEQ. The CDR3 contains 16 residues. V was pared by 3 bases and J by 4 bases, with 8 bases of the junction left unmatched. CDR3 DNA sequence: TGTGCCAGCAGCCAGGGCATGGGACTAGCGCGAGAGACCCAGTACTTC. This translates into CASSQGMGLARETQYF.